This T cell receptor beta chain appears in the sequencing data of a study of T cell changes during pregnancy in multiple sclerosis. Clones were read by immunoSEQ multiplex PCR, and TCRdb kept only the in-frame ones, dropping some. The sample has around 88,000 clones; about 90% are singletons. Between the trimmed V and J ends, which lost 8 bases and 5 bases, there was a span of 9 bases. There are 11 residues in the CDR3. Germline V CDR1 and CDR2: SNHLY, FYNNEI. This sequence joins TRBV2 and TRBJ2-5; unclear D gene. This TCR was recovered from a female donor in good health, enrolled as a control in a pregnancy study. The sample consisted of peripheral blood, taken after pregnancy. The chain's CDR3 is CASGQKETQYF. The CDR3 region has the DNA TGTGCCAGCGGCCAAAAGGAGACCCAGTACTTC.